This T cell receptor beta chain emerged from a study of monozygotic twins with inflammatory bowel disease. Study-level points and caveats: Discordant twins showed the same repertoire similarity as concordant twins, possibly from limited power. Neither one strong signal nor one clonotype associated with IBD was supported.

The CDR3 runs 13 residues. Following a re-call of the 5' RACE reads, TCRdb has one entry per CDR3 protein and lacks DNA. With roughly 300,000 distinct CDR3 sequences in the sample, the ten largest clones hold 5.6%. Blood was collected, under 3 ml per donor. For this clonotype: The antigen is unknown.

The rearrangement links TRBV12-3 or TRBV12-4 to TRBJ2-2. Source material: blood. This TCR was sampled from a human donor with ulcerative colitis or Crohn's disease, or a healthy co-twin of an affected twin (not recorded which). The CDR3 here is CASSFQTFGELFF.